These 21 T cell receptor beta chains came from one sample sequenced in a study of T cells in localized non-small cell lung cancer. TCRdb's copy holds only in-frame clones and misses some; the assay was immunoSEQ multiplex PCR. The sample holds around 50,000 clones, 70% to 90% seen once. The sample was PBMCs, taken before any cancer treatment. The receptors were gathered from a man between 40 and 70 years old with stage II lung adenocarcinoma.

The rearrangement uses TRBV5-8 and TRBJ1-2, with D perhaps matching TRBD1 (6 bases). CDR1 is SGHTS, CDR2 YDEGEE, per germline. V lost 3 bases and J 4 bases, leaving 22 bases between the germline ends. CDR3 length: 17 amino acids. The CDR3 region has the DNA TGTGCCAGCAGCTCCCAAATCGGGACATCTTATCTCTATGGCTACACCTTC. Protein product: CASSSQIGTSYLYGYTF.

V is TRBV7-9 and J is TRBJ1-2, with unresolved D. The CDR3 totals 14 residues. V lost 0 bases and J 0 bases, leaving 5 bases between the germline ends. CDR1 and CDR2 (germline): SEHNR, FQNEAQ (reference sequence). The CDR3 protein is CASSLASPNYGYTF. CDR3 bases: TGTGCCAGCAGCTTAGCGAGTCCTAACTATGGCTACACCTTC. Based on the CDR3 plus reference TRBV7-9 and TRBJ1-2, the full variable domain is DTGVSQNPRHKITKRGQNVTFRCDPISEHNRLYWYRQTLGQGPEFLTYFQNEAQLEKSRLLSDRFSAERPKGSFSTLEIQRTEQGDSAMYLCASSLASPNYGYTFGSGTRLTVV.

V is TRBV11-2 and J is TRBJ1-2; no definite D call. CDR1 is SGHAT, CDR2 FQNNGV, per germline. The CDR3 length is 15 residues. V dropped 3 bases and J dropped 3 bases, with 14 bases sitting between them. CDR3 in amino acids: CASSFHSFFDYGYTF. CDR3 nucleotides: TGTGCCAGCAGCTTCCACAGCTTTTTCGACTATGGCTACACCTTC.

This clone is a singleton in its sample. The CDR3 protein is CSVQAGQGYGYTF. The CDR3 nucleotides are TGCAGCGTACAAGCGGGACAGGGATATGGCTACACCTTC. The chain is built from TRBV29-1 and TRBJ1-2; 9 bases agree with TRBD1. Germline CDR1 SQVTM, CDR2 ANQGSEA. The length of the CDR3 is 13 residues. V lost 6 bases, J lost 5 bases, and 7 bases stayed unmatched.

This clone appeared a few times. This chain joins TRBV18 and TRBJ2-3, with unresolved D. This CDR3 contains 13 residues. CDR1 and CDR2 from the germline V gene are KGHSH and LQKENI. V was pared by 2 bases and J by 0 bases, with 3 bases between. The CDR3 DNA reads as TGTGCCAGCTCACCAATGAGCACAGATACGCAGTATTTT. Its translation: CASSPMSTDTQYF.

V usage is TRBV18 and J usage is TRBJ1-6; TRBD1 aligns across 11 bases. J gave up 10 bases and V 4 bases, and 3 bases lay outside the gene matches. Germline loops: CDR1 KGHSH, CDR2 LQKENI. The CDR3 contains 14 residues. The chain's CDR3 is CASSLGTGGSPLHF. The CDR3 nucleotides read TGTGCCAGCTCACTCGGGACAGGGGGGTCACCCCTCCACTTT.

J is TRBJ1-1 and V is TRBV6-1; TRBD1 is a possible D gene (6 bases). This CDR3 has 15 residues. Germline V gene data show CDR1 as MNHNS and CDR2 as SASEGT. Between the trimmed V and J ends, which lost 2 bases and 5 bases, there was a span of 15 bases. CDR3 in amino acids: CASSEHQGWGTEAFF. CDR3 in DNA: TGTGCCAGCAGTGAACACCAGGGGTGGGGGACTGAAGCTTTCTTT.

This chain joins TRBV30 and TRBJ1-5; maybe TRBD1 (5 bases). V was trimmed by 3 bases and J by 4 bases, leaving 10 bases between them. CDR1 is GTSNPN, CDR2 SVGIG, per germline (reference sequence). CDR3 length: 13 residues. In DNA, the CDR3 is TGTGCCTGGAGCGATCAGGGTAATCAGCCCCAGCATTTT. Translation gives CAWSDQGNQPQHF. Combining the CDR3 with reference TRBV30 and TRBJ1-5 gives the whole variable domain SQTIHQWPATLVQPVGSPLSLECTVEGTSNPNLYWYRQAAGRGLQLLFYSVGIGQISSEVPQNLSASRPQDRQFILSSKKLLLSDSGFYLCAWSDQGNQPQHFGDGTRLSIL.

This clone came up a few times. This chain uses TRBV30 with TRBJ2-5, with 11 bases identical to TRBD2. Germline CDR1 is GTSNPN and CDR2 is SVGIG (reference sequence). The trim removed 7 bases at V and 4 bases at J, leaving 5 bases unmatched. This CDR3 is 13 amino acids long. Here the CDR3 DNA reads TGTGCCTCTAGCGGGGGGCCAGGAGAGACCCAGTACTTC. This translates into CASSGGPGETQYF.

The CDR3: CASRAYRDWNTEAFF. In DNA, the CDR3 is TGTGCCAGCAGAGCCTACAGGGACTGGAACACTGAAGCTTTCTTT. This chain joins TRBV6-1 and TRBJ1-1, with TRBD1 as a possible D gene (6 bases). The CDR3 runs 15 residues. V was clipped by 6 bases and J by 1 base, with 15 bases between them. CDR1 is MNHNS and CDR2 is SASEGT in the germline V gene.

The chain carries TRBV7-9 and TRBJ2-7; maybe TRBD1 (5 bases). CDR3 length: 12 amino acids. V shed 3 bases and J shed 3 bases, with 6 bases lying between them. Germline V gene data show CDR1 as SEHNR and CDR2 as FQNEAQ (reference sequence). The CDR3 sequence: CASSFDSYEQYF. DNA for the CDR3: TGTGCCAGCAGCTTTGACAGCTACGAGCAGTACTTC.

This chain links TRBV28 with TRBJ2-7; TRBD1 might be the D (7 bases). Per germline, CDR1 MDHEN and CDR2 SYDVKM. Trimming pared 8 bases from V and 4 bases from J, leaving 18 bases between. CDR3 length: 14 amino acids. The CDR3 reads CASGSGGQAYEQYV. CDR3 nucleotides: TGTGCCAGCGGGTCAGGGGGGCAGGCTTACGAGCAGTACGTC.

The CDR3 DNA sequence: TGTGCCAGCAGTTACCAGACAGGTGGGGGGAACACTGAAGCTTTCTTT. Protein sequence: CASSYQTGGGNTEAFF. The chain uses TRBV6-5 and TRBJ1-1; D might be TRBD1 (6 bases). Germline CDR1 is MNHEY and CDR2 is SVGAGI. This CDR3 region has 16 residues. V was shortened by 2 bases and J by 1 base, with 14 bases between the two germline ends.

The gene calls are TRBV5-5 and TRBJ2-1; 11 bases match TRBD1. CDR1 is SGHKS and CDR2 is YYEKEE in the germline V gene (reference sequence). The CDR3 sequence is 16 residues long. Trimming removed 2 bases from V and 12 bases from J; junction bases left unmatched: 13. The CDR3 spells CASSFWIPGQGGGQFF. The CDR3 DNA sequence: TGTGCCAGCAGCTTTTGGATACCGGGACAGGGGGGAGGGCAGTTCTTC.

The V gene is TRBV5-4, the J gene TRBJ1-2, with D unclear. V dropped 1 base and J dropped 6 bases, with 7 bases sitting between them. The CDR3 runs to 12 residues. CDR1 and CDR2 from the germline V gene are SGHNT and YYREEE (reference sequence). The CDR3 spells CASSLTPNGYTF. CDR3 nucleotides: TGTGCCAGCAGCTTGACACCTAATGGCTACACCTTC.

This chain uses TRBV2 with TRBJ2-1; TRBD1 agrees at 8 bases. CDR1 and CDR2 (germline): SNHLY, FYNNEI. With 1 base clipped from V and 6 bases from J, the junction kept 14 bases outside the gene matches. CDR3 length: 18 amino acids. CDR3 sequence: CASSEGPSSDRGGNEQFF. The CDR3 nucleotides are TGTGCCAGCAGTGAAGGCCCAAGCAGCGACAGGGGAGGCAATGAGCAGTTCTTC.

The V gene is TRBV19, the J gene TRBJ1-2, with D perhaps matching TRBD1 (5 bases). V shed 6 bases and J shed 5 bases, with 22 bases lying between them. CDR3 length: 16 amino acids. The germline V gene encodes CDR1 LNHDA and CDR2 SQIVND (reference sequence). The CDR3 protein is CASSWTLGRETYGYTF. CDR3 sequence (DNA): TGTGCCAGTAGCTGGACACTGGGGCGCGAAACTTATGGCTACACCTTC.

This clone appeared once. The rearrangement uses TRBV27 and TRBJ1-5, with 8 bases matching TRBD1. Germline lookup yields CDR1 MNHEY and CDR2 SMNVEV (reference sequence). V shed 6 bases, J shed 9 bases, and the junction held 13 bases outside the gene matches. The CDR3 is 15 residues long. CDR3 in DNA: TGTGCCAGCAGCCCCAACAGGGGGGGTTGGGCGCCCCAGCATTTT. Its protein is CASSPNRGGWAPQHF.

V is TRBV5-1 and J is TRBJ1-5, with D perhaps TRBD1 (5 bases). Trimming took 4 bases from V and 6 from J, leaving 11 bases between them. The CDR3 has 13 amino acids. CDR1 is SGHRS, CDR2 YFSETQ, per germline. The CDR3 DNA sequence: TGCGCCAGCAGCCAGCATAGGGGTCAGCCCCAGCATTTT. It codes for CASSQHRGQPQHF.

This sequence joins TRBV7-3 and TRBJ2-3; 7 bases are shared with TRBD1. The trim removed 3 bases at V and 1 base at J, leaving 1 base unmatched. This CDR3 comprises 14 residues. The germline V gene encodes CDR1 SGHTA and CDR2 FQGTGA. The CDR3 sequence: CASSFGQGTDTQYF. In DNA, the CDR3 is TGTGCCAGCAGCTTTGGACAGGGCACAGATACGCAGTATTTT.

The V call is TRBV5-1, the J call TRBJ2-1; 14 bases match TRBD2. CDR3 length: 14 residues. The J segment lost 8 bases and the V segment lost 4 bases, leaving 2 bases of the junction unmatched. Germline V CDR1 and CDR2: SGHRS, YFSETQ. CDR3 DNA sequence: TGCGCCAGCAGCGTGGGACTAGCGGGGGATGAGCAGTTCTTC. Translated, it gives CASSVGLAGDEQFF.